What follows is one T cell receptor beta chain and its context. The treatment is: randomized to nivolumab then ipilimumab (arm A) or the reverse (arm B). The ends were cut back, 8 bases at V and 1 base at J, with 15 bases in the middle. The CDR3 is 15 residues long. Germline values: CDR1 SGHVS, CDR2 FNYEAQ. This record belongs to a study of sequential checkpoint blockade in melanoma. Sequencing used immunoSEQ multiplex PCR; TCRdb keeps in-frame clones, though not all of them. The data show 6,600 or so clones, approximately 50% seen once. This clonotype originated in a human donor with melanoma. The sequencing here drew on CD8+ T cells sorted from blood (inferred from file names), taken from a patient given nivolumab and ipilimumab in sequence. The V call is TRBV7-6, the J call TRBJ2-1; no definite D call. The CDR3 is CASSSSYRSYNEQFF. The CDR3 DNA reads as TGTGCCAGCTCCTCGAGTTATCGGTCCTACAATGAGCAGTTCTTC.